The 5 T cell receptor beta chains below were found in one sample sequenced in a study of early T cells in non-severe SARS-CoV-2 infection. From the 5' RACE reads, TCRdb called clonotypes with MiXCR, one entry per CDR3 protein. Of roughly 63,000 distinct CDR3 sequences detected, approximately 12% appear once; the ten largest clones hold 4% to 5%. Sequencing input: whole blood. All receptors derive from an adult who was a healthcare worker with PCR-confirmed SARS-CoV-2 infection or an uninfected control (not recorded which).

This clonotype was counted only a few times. CDR3 in amino acids: CASSLGQIISGNTIYF. CDR3 coding DNA: TGTGCCAGCAGCTTGGGACAGATCATCTCTGGAAACACCATATATTTT. This chain links TRBV13 with TRBJ1-3; TRBD1 matches 7 bases. Trimming cost V 3 bases and J 0 bases; bases outside gene matches: 5. This CDR3 has 16 residues. The germline V gene has CDR1 PRHDT and CDR2 FYEKMQ (reference sequence).

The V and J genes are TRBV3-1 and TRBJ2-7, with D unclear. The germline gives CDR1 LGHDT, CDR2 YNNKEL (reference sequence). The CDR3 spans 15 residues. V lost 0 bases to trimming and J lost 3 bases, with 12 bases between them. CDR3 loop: CASSQDRLYLYEQYF. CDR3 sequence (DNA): TGTGCCAGCAGCCAAGATAGGCTTTATCTCTACGAGCAGTACTTC.

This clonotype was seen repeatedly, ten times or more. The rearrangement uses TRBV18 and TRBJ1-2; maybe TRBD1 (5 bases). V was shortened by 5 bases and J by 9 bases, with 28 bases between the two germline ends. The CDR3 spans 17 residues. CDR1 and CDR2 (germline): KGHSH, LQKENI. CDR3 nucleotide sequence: TGTGCCAGCTCAAGAACGGGCGCGGGGGAAGTAGCCCGCAGCTACACCTTC. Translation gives CASSRTGAGEVARSYTF.

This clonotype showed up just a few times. In DNA, the CDR3 is TGTGCCATCAGTGAGTCGGATGACAGATATTCACCCCTCCACTTT. It codes for CAISESDDRYSPLHF. The rearrangement links TRBV10-3 to TRBJ1-6; perhaps TRBD1 as D (5 bases). The CDR3 extends over 15 amino acids. Trimming removed 0 bases at V and 8 bases at J, with 11 bases between. Germline V CDR1 and CDR2: ENHRY, SYGVKD.

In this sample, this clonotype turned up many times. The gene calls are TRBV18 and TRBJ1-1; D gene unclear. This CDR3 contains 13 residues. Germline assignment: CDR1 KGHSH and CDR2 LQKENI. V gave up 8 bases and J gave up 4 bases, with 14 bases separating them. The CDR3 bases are TGTGCCAGCGGGTCCGGGCATGGCACTGAAGCTTTCTTT. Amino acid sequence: CASGSGHGTEAFF.